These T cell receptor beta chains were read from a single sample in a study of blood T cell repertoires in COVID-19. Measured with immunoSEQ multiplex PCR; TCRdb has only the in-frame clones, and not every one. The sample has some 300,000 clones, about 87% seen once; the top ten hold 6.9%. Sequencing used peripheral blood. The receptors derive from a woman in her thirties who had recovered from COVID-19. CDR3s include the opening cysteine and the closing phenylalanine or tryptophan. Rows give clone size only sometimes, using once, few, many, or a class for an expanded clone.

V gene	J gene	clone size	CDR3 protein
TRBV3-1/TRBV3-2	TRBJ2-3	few	CASSQGTSGGAHTDTQYF
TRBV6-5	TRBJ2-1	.	CASLGSAWNEQFF
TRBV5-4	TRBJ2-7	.	CASSKMGTGSLGLYEQYF
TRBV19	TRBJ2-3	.	CASSIPQGTDTQYF
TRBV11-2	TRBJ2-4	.	CASSSMGGGIQYF
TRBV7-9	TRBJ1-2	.	CASSLGQVHGYTF
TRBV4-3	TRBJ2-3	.	CASSQGYRGNTDTQYF
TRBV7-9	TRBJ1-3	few	CASSKGQGLVDTIYF
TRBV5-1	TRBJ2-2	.	CASVPAWTGALNTGELFF
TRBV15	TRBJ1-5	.	CATGRQRHQPQHF
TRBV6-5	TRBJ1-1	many	CASSRGTEMNTEAFF
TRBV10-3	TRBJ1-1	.	CAISESQGVTEAFF
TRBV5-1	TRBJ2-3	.	CASSRGTSGGTDTQYF
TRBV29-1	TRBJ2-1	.	CSVERLGTGDTYNEQFF
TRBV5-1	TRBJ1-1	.	CASSPDRDHEAFF
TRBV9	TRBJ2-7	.	CASSIGSRSYEQYF
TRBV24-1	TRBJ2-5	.	CATSESRGGQETQYF
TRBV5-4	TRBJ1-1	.	CASSLGQGMTEAFF
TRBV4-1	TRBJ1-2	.	CASSQDWSQGSGYTF
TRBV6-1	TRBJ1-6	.	CASSEWDRGSPLHF
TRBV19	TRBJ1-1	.	CASLGHLNTEAFF
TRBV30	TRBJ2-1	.	CAWSDERRGSSYNEQFF
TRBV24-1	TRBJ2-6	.	CATSASGTGFYDSGANVLTF
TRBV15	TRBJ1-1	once	CATSRDTGASEAFF
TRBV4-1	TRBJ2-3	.	CASSQDQLAGGGYF
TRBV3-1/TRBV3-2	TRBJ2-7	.	CASVRAGQDEQYF
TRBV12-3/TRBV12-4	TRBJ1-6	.	CASTLDRRLSLHF
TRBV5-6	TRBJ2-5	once	CASSLVQGARETQYF
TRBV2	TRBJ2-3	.	CASTWQDTDTQYF
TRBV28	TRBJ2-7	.	CASSSPGQGFYEQYF
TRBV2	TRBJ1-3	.	CASSGGHSDPRNTIYF
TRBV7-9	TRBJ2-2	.	CASSPSGGGEPGELFF
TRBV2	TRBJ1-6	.	CASTGTGGRNSPLHF
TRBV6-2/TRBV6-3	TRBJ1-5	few	CASSYNQGAGQPQHF
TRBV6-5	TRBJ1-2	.	CASSYSKRGLFGYTF
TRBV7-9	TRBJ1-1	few	CASSLYSGMNTEAFF
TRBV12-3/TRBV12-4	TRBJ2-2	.	CAGGGDTGELFF
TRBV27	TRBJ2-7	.	CASSKFPGQTSYEQYF
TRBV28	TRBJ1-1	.	CASSLDRNTEAFF
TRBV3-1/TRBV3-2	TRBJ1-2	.	CASSRQGAVRGYTF
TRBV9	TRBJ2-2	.	CASSVGSGGSGELFF
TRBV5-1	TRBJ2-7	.	CASSLGPKTGDSYEQYF
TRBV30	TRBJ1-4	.	CAWSVLQGTTNEKLFF
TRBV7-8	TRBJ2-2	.	CASSPGTSGGDTGELFF
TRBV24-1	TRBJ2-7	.	CATSDPGHYEQYF
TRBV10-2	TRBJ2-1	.	CASGTSGNEQFF
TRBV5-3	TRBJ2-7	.	CARSLFLIKPYEQYF
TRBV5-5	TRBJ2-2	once	CASTDRGTGELFF
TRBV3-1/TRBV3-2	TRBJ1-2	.	CASSQGWDGSGYTF
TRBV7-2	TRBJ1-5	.	CASSLGGRNQPQHF
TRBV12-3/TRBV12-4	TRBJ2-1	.	CASSWSNEQFF